This TCR beta chain derives from a study of blood T cell repertoires in COVID-19. Overall study context: Material from acute and convalescent COVID-19 was sourced from the United States, Italy and Spain.

Deletions cut 6 bases from V and 7 bases from J, with 13 bases between. The CDR3 totals 13 residues. As processed by the authors: Amplification from reference gene primers served as the basis for estimated nucleated cell counts. Produced via immunoSEQ multiplex PCR; TCRdb's table is partial and in-frame only. V and J calls plus clone size are reproduced from that table; the DNA served to infer D and trimming. The repertoire has approximately 140,000 clones, 75% to 85% of them found once; the top ten carry 6.5% to 8.5%. Sequencing was carried out using peripheral blood. This TCR derives from a human donor with acute or convalescent COVID-19. The donor label of this sample is uncertain. The V call is TRBV12-3 or TRBV12-4, the J call TRBJ1-5; D gene ambiguous. CDR3 in DNA: TGTGCCAGCAGCCTTGACTCCAGACAGCCCCAGCATTTT. The encoded protein is CASSLDSRQPQHF.